Included here is one T cell receptor (beta chain) sequence, with context. Its antigen is not identified. The data originate from a study of T cell repertoires in cytomegalovirus infection. Study details: CMV infection plus the matching HLA type was flagged by public TCR beta signatures. Study findings and constraints: Carriers of CMV plus the relevant HLA were identified by cumulative public TCR beta family frequency. Predominance within the ex vivo response was attributable to HLA-C-restricted CMV-specific TCR beta clonotypes.

A single record per CDR3 protein comes from TCRdb applying MiXCR to the reads. Among around 530,000 distinct CDR3 sequences listed, about 30% were seen once. The sequenced sample was PBMCs. This receptor was identified in a human donor in good health (CMV status not recorded). Some clones in this sample may be carry-over from other donors' samples.

The DNA of the CDR3 is TGTGCCACCCGGAGGACTAGCGGGAAATGGGAGCTGTTTTTT. It specifies CATRRTSGKWELFF. V and J are TRBV6-5 and TRBJ2-2; 12 nucleotides line up with TRBD2. The CDR3 contains 14 residues. In germline, CDR1 is MNHEY, CDR2 SVGAGI. The V gene end was trimmed by 10 bases and the J gene end by 9 bases; junction bases not matched to a gene: 9.